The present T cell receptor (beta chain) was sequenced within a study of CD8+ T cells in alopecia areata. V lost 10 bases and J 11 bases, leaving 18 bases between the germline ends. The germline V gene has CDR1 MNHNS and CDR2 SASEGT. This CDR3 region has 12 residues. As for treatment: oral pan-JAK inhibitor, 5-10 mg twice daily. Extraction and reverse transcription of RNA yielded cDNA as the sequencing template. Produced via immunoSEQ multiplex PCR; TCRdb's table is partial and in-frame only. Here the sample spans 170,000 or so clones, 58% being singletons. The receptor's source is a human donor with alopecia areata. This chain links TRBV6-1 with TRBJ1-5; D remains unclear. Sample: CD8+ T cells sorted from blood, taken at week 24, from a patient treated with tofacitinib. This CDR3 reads CATRGEQGAQHF. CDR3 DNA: TGTGCCACCCGCGGAGAGCAAGGAGCCCAGCATTTT.